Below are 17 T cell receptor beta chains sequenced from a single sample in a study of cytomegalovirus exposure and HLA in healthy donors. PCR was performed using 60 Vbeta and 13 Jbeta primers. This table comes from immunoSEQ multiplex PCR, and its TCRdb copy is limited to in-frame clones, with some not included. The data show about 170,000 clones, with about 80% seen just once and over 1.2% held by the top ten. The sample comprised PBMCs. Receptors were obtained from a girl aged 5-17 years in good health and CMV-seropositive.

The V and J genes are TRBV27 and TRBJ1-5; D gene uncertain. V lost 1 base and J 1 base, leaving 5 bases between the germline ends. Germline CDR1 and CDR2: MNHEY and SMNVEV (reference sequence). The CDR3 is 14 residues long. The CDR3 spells CASSLLGSNQPQHF. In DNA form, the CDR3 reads TGTGCCAGCAGTTTATTGGGCAGCAATCAGCCCCAGCATTTT.

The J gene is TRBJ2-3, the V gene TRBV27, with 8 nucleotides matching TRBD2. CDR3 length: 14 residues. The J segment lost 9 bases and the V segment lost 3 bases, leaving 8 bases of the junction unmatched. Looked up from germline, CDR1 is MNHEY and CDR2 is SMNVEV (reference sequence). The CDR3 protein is CASSFRSRGVTQYF. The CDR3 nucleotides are TGTGCCAGCAGTTTTCGTTCGCGGGGGGTCACGCAGTATTTT.

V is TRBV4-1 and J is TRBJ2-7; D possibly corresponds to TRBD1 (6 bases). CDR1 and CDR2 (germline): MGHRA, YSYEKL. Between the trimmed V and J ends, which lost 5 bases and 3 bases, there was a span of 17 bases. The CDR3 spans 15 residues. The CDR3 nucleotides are TGCGCCAGCAGCGAACAGGGCGCTATTAACTACGAGCAGTACTTC. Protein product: CASSEQGAINYEQYF.

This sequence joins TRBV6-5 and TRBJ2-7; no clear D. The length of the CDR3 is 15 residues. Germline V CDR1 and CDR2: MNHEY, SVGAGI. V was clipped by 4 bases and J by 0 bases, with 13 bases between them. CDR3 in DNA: TGTGCCAGCAGTTCTTTGGGCAGTCTCTCCTACGAGCAGTACTTC. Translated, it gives CASSSLGSLSYEQYF.

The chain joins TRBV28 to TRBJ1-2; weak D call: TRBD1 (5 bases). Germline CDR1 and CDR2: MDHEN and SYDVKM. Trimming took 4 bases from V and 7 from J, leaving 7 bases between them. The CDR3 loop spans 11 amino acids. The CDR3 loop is CASSSRGGYTF. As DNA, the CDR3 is TGTGCCAGCAGTTCTAGGGGTGGCTACACCTTC.

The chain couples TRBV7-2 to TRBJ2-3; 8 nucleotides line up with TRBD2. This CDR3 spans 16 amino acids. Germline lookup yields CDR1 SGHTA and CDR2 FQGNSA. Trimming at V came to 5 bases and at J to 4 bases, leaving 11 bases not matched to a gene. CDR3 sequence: CASSPYRGGGADTQYF. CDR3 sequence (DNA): TGTGCCAGCAGCCCCTACCGGGGGGGCGGAGCAGATACGCAGTATTTT.

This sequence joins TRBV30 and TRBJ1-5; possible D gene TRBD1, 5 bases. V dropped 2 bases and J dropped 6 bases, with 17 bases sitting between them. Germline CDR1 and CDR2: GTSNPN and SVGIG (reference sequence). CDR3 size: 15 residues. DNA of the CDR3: TGTGCCTGGAGTCTCGGACACACCCCGGGTCAGCCCCAGCATTTT. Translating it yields CAWSLGHTPGQPQHF.

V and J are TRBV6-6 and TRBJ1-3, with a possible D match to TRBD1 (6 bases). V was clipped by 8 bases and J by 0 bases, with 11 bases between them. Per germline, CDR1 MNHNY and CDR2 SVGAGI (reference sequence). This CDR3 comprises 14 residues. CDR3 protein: CASRSGASGNTIYF. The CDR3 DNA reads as TGTGCCAGCCGCTCAGGGGCCTCTGGAAACACCATATATTTT.

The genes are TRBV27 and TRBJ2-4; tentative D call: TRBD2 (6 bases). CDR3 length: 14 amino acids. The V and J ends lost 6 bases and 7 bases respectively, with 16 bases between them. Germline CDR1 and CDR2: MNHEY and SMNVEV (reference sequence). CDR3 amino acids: CASSLGGIQNIQYF. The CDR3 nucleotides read TGTGCCAGCAGCTTAGGAGGGATACAGAACATTCAGTACTTC.

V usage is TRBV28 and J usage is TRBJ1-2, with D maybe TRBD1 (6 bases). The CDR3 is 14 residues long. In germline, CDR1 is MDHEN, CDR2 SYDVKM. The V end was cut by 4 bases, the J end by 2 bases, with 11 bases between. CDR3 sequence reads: CASSWDTTNYGYTF. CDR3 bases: TGTGCCAGCAGTTGGGACACAACAAACTATGGCTACACCTTC.

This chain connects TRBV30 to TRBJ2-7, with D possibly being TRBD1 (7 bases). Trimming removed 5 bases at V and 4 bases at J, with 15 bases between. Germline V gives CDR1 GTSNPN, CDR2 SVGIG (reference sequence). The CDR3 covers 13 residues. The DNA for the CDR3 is TGTGCCTGGGCAGGGGGGTTAGGGTACGAGCAGTACTTC. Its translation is CAWAGGLGYEQYF.

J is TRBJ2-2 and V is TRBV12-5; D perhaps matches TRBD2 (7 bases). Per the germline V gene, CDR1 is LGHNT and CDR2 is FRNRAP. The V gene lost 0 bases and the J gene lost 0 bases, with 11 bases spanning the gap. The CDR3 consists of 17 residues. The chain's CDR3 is CASGLVLGGPNTGELFF. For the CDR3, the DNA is TGTGCTAGTGGTTTGGTACTCGGGGGGCCGAACACCGGGGAGCTGTTTTTT.

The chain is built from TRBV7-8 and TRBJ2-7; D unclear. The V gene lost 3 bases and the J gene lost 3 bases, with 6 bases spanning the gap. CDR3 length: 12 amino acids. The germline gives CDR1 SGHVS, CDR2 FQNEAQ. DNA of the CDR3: TGTGCCAGCAGCTTCTTTCTCTACGAGCAGTACTTC. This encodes CASSFFLYEQYF. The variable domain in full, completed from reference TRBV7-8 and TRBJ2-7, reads GAGVSQSPRYKVAKRGQDVALRCDPISGHVSLFWYQQALGQGPEFLTYFQNEAQLDKSGLPSDRFFAERPEGSVSTLKIQRTQQEDSAVYLCASSFFLYEQYFGPGTRLTVT.

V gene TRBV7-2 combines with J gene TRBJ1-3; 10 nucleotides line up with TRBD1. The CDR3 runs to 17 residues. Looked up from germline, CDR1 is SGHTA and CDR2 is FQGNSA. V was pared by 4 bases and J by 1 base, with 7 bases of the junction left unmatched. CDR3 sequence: CASSYRQGALSGNTIYF. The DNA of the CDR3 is TGTGCCAGCAGCTACCGACAGGGGGCCTTGTCTGGAAACACCATATATTTT.

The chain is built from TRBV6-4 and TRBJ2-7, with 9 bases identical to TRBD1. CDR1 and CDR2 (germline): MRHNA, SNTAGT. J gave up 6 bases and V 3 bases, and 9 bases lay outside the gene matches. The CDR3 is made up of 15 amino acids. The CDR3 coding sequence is TGTGCCAGCAGTGAAGGGGGACAGGGAGTACGCGAGCAGTACTTC. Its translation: CASSEGGQGVREQYF.

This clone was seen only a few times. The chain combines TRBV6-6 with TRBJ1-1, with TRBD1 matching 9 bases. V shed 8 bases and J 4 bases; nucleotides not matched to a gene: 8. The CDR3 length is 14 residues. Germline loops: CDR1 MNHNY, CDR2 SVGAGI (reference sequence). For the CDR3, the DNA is TGTGCCAGCCGGACAGGGGATACCGGCACTGAAGCTTTCTTT. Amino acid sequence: CASRTGDTGTEAFF.

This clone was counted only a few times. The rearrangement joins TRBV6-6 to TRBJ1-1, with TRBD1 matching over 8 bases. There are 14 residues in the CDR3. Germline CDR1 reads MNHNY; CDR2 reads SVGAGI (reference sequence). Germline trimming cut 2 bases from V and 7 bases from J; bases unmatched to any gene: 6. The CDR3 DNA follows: TGTGCCAGCAGTTACGCGGACAGGGCTGGTGAAGCTTTCTTT. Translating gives CASSYADRAGEAFF.